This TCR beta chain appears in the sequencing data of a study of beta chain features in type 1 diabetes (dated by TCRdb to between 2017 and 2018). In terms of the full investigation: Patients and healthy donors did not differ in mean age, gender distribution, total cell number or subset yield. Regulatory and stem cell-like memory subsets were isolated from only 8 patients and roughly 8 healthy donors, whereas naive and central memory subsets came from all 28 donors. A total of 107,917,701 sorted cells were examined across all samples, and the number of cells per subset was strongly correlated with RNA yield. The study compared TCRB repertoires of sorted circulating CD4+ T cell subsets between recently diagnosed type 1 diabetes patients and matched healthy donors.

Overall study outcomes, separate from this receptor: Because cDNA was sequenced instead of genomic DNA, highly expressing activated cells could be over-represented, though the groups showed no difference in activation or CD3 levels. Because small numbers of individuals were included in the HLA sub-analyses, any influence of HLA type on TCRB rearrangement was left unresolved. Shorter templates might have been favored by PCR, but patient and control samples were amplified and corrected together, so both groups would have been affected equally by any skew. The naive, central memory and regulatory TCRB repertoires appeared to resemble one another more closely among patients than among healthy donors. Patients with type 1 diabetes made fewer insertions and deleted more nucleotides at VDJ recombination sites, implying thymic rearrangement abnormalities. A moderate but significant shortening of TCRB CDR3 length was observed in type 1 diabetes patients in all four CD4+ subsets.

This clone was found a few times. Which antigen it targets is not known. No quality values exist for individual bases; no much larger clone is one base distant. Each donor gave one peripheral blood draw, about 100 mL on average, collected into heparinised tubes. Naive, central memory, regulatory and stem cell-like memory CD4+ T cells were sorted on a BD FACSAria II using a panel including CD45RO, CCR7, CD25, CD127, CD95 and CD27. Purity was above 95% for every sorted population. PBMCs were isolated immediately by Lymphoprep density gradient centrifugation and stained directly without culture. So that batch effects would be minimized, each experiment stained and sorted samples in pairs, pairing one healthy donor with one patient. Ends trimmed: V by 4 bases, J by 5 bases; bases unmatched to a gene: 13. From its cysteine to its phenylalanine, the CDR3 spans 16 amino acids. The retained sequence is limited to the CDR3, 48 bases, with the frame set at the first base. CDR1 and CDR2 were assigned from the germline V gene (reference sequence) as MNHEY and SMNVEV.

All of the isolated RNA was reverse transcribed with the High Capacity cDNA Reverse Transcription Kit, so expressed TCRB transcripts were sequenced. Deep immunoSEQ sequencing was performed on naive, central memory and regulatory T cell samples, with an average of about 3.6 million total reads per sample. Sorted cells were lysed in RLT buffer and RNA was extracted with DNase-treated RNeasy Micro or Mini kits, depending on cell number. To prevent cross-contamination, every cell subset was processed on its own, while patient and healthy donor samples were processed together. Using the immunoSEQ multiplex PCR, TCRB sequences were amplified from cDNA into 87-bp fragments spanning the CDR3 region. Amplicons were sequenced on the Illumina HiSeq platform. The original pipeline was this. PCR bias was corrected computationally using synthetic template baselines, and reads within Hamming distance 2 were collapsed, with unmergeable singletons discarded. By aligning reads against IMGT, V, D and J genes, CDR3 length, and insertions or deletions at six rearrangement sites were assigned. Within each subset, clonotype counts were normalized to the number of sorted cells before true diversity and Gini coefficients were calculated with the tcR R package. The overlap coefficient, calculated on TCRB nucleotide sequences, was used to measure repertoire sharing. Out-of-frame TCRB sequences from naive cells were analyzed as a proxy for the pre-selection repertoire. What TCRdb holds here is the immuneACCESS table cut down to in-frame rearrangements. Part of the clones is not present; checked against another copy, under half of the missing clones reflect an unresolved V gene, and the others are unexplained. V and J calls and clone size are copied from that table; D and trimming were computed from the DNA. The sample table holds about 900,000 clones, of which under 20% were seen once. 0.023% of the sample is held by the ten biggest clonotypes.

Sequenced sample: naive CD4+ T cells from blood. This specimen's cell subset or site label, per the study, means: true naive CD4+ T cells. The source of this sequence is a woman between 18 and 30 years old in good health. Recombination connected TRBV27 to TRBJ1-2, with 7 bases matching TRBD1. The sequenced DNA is TGTGCCAGCAGTTCCCACGGGACAGATTCGGTGTATGGCTACACCTTC. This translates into CASSSHGTDSVYGYTF.